Shown below are 5 T cell receptor beta chains from a single sample sequenced in a study of blood T cell repertoires in COVID-19 (dated by TCRdb to about 2020). The library was made by the immunoSEQ multiplex PCR assay. The clones in this table, taken by TCRdb from immuneACCESS, are in-frame only. Not every clone is retained; where verified, under half of the shortfall comes from an unresolved V gene, and the cause of the rest is unknown. This sample gives 70,000 to 95,000 clones in total; more than 70% of them show up just once. Clones ranked in the top ten supply roughly 25% of the sample. The source material was peripheral blood. These receptors all stem from a human donor in a cohort sampled during active COVID-19.

The V call is TRBV13, the J call TRBJ2-7; TRBD1 agrees at 7 bases. V shed 5 bases, J shed 5 bases, and the junction held 3 bases outside the gene matches. The V gene's germline CDR1 is PRHDT and CDR2 FYEKMQ (reference sequence). The CDR3 is made up of 12 amino acids. The CDR3 nucleotides read TGTGCCAGCAGCCCCGGGACAGACGAGCAGTACTTC. This encodes CASSPGTDEQYF.

This chain links TRBV5-1 with TRBJ2-5; TRBD2 matches at 9 bases. The CDR3 sequence is 18 residues long. Germline V gene data show CDR1 as SGHRS and CDR2 as YFSETQ. Trimming cost V 1 base and J 5 bases; bases outside gene matches: 15. The CDR3 is CASSLSLFSGSNAETQYF. The CDR3 DNA sequence: TGCGCCAGCAGCTTGTCATTATTTAGCGGGAGTAATGCGGAGACCCAGTACTTC.

The chain combines TRBV3-1 (or the pseudogene TRBV3-2) with TRBJ2-6; 7 positions agree with TRBD1. CDR1 LGHDT and CDR2 YNNKEL come from the germline V gene (reference sequence). After removal of 4 bases from V and 14 bases from J, the junction contained 5 bases not matched to a gene. The CDR3 is 12 residues long. The CDR3 DNA sequence: TGTGCCAGCAGCCCCGGGACAGCGTTCCTGACTTTC. This gives the protein CASSPGTAFLTF.

V usage is TRBV5-6 and J usage is TRBJ1-4; no clear D. The CDR3 has 13 residues. The germline V and J ends were trimmed by 4 bases and 8 bases, with 12 bases remaining between them. Germline CDR1 reads SGHDT; CDR2 reads YYEEEE. CDR3 coding DNA: TGTGCCAGCAGCGGGCTCCCCGGCGAAAAACTGTTTTTT. Its translation is CASSGLPGEKLFF.

The chain employs TRBV5-1 and TRBJ2-7; 9 nucleotides align to TRBD1. With V trimmed by 3 bases and J by 4 bases, 8 bases remained unmatched. Germline assignment: CDR1 SGHRS and CDR2 YFSETQ. CDR3 length: 15 amino acids. As DNA, the CDR3 is TGCGCCAGCAGCTGGCCGGGACAGGGAATATACGAGCAGTACTTC. This gives the protein CASSWPGQGIYEQYF.